This T cell receptor beta chain is drawn from a study of CD8 T cells in ankylosing spondylitis. General study results and limits: Apparently characteristic of ankylosing spondylitis blood was a TCR beta motif (about eight highly homologous variants).

Germline CDR1 SGHRS, CDR2 YFSETQ. CDR3 length equals 16 residues. In TCRdb, the 5' RACE reads were re-called with MiXCR into one record per CDR3 protein. The data hold 500,000 or so distinct CDR3 sequences, with approximately 5.3% observed a single time. Details on this clonotype: What it recognizes is unknown. Compared with germline, one end of the junction differs, possibly owing to a read error.

This TCR came from a male donor with ankylosing spondylitis. V usage is TRBV5-1 and J usage is TRBJ2-1; 10 nucleotides agree with TRBD1. Sequenced: blood, either unsorted or a sorted T cell fraction (not recorded which). The CDR3 bases are TGCTCCAGCAGACCGGGACAGGGGTCTTCTTACAATGAGCAGTTCTTC. Its translation: CSSRPGQGSSYNEQFF.